Below, 15 T cell receptor beta chains from the same sample are listed, as sequenced in a study of T-cell memory formation after mild COVID-19 (dated by TCRdb to about 2021). The receptor library was made with 5' RACE. Sequencing relied on an Illumina NovaSeq 6000. TCRdb reprocessed the public reads (quality trimming at Q25 with fastp, clone calling with MiXCR) and kept in-frame beta chains. Rows with one shared CDR3 protein collapse into an entry with the most common genes and DNA. The sample table holds around 420,000 distinct CDR3 sequences, of which 24% were seen once. Of the sample, around 9.5% falls within the top ten clones. Sequencing was done on a sample of PBMCs or a T cell subset sorted from them (not recorded which). The receptors originated from an adult woman who had mild COVID-19 (a few samples of this study predate the infection). The sample titles of this study are shuffled in the database, so cell type and time point are left out; the donor was told from shared clones.

This clonotype was observed a handful of times. The V and J genes are TRBV29-1 and TRBJ2-7; TRBD2 matches 13 bases. CDR1 SQVTM and CDR2 ANQGSEA come from the germline V gene. This CDR3 contains 15 residues. Germline trimming cut 0 bases from V and 5 bases from J; bases unmatched to any gene: 4. The CDR3 region has the DNA TGCAGCGTTGAAGAGAGGACTAGCGGGAGAAACGAGCAGTACTTC. As protein: CSVEERTSGRNEQYF.

This clonotype came up many times. In DNA, the CDR3 is TGTGCCAGCAGTTTTTCCGATTTGAACTATGGCTACACCTTC. It yields the protein CASSFSDLNYGYTF. The J gene is TRBJ1-2, the V gene TRBV12-3 or TRBV12-4, with D hard to call. CDR3 size: 14 residues. V lost 3 bases, J lost 2 bases, and 10 bases lay in between.

The chain joins TRBV11-2 to TRBJ2-3; the match to TRBD1 covers 8 bases. The CDR3 is 13 residues long. Germline CDR1 is SGHAT and CDR2 is FQNNGV. Unmatched junction bases numbered 6, after V lost 7 bases and J lost 6 bases. The CDR3 here is CASKTGGFDTQYF. DNA of the CDR3: TGTGCCAGCAAAACAGGGGGGTTTGATACGCAGTATTTT.

This clonotype turned up a few times. The V call is TRBV6-6, the J call TRBJ2-7, with 9 positions matching TRBD2. The CDR3 is 15 amino acids. V gave up 2 bases and J gave up 2 bases; unmatched junction bases: 4. Germline V lookup: CDR1 MNHNY, CDR2 SVGAGI (reference sequence). The CDR3: CASSYGSGGPYEQYF. The CDR3 DNA is TGTGCCAGCAGTTACGGGAGCGGGGGGCCCTACGAGCAGTACTTC.

J is TRBJ2-1 and V is TRBV4-2; 11 positions agree with TRBD1. The CDR3 contains 15 residues. The V and J ends lost 5 bases and 6 bases, in that order; junction bases with no gene match: 6. Per germline, CDR1 LGHNA and CDR2 YNFKEQ. DNA of the CDR3: TGTGCCAGCAGCTACGATGGGACAGGGGGCAATGAGCAGTTCTTC. This codes for CASSYDGTGGNEQFF.

This clonotype appeared many times. The chain carries TRBV7-9 and TRBJ2-1; D not resolved. Germline assignment: CDR1 SEHNR and CDR2 FQNEAQ (reference sequence). V gave up 5 bases and J gave up 9 bases, with 14 bases separating them. CDR3 length: 13 amino acids. The CDR3 reads CASSPTEASEQFF. Written as DNA, the CDR3 is TGTGCCAGCAGCCCCACTGAGGCTAGTGAGCAGTTCTTC.

The CDR3 region is CASSEQDRTGANVLTF. The CDR3 DNA reads as TGTGCCAGCAGTGAGCAGGACCGGACTGGGGCCAACGTCCTGACTTTC. The V call is TRBV25-1, the J call TRBJ2-6; no clear D gene. The CDR3 loop spans 16 amino acids. V dropped 3 bases and J dropped 2 bases, with 11 bases sitting between them. Per the germline V gene, CDR1 is MGHDK and CDR2 is SYGVNS. The full variable domain, with the rest looked up from reference TRBV25-1 and TRBJ2-6, is EADIYQTPRYLVIGTGKKITLECSQTMGHDKMYWYQQDPGMELHLIHYSYGVNSTEKGDLSSESTVSRIRTEHFPLTLESARPSHTSQYLCASSEQDRTGANVLTFGAGSRLTVL.

Only a few counts were recorded for this clonotype. The chain combines TRBV4-1 with TRBJ2-2, with 12 bases that match TRBD2. From germline, CDR1 is MGHRA and CDR2 YSYEKL. CDR3 length equals 13 residues. Trimming at V came to 7 bases and at J to 14 bases, leaving 8 bases not matched to a gene. Here the CDR3 DNA reads TGCGCCAGCAACCCTAGCGGGGGGGCCTATCTGTTTTTT. Its translation is CASNPSGGAYLFF.

In DNA, the CDR3 is TGTGCCACCAGCAGAGGAGCTGGGACTAGCGCACGGGAGCAGTACTTC. Amino acids: CATSRGAGTSAREQYF. J is TRBJ2-7 and V is TRBV15, with TRBD2 matching 10 bases. The J segment lost 7 bases and the V segment lost 1 base, leaving 10 bases of the junction unmatched. This CDR3 is built from 16 residues. Per the germline V gene, CDR1 is LNHNV and CDR2 is YYDKDF (reference sequence).

This clonotype was seen more than once but under ten times. The chain employs TRBV7-2 and TRBJ1-2; D is undetermined. Germline CDR1 reads SGHTA; CDR2 reads FQGNSA. The CDR3 spans 14 residues. V dropped 7 bases and J dropped 7 bases, with 19 bases sitting between them. The CDR3 DNA follows: TGTGCCAGCAACCCTGGGAGGGCAGAAGGTGGCTACACCTTC. The encoded protein is CASNPGRAEGGYTF.

V and J are TRBV15 and TRBJ1-2; 7 bases are a match to TRBD1. J gave up 6 bases and V 5 bases, and 3 bases lay outside the gene matches. The CDR3 is 12 amino acids. Germline CDR1 is LNHNV and CDR2 is YYDKDF (reference sequence). CDR3: CATSPGGDGYTF. The CDR3 DNA sequence: TGTGCCACCAGCCCAGGGGGGGATGGCTACACCTTC. Complete variable domain (other parts from reference TRBV15 and TRBJ1-2): DAMVIQNPRYQVTQFGKPVTLSCSQTLNHNVMYWYQQKSSQAPKLLFHYYDKDFNNEADTPDNFQSRRPNTSFCFLDIRSPGLGDTAMYLCATSPGGDGYTFGSGTRLTVV.

This clonotype occurred a few times. The rearrangement links TRBV20-1 to TRBJ1-2; D perhaps matches TRBD1 (5 bases). Germline lookup yields CDR1 DFQATT and CDR2 SNEGSKA (reference sequence). This CDR3 comprises 14 residues. V lost 1 base to trimming and J lost 5 bases, with 14 bases between them. The CDR3 spells CSARVEGRYYGYTF. The CDR3 DNA is TGCAGTGCTAGAGTTGAGGGGAGGTATTATGGCTACACCTTC.

This clonotype was detected once. V gene TRBV4-3 combines with J gene TRBJ2-3; 8 bases agree with TRBD2. This CDR3 has 14 residues. The V segment lost 0 bases and the J segment 8 bases; nucleotides outside the gene matches: 4. Germline assignment: CDR1 LGHNA and CDR2 YSLEER. CDR3 bases: TGCGCCAGCAGCCAAGAAGGGGCGGGGGGTACGCAGTATTTT. It is translated as CASSQEGAGGTQYF.

This chain uses TRBV6-2 or TRBV6-3 with TRBJ2-2; no reliable D call. Germline CDR1 reads MNHEY; CDR2 reads SVGEGT. Trimming took 2 bases from V and 5 from J, leaving 12 bases between them. The CDR3 sequence is 15 residues long. Here the CDR3 DNA reads TGTGCCAGCAGTTACCCGAGACACTTAACCGGGGAGCTGTTTTTT. Protein: CASSYPRHLTGELFF.

V and J are TRBV5-5 and TRBJ1-1; the match to TRBD1 covers 8 bases. Germline V gives CDR1 SGHKS, CDR2 YYEKEE (reference sequence). V lost 4 bases, J lost 1 base, and 9 bases stayed unmatched. The CDR3 consists of 16 residues. The CDR3 nucleotides are TGTGCCAGCAGCCCAGGGACAGGACCTTCGAACACTGAAGCTTTCTTT. Residues: CASSPGTGPSNTEAFF.